Below, one T cell receptor (beta chain) is given with its context. Its specific antigen is unknown. The data were taken from a study of control samples from healthy donors and cancer patients (TCRdb year 2020). The CDR3 starts with the cysteine, ends with the phenylalanine, and has 15 residues. Just CDR3 DNA is preserved here, 45 bases in frame from base 1. The germline V gene (reference sequence) supplies CDR1 LNHDA and CDR2 SQIVND. V is pruned by 4 bases and J by 0 bases, leaving 2 bases of the junction without a gene match. Library construction relied on the immunoSEQ multiplex PCR assay. TCRdb carries this immuneACCESS record with in-frame sequences only. Its versions omit some clonotypes, under half of them owing to an unresolved V gene in the studies checked, with the rest unexplained. The sample's own table lists about 190,000 clones. The top ten hold roughly 2% of the sample.

This TCR was sampled from a woman under 40 in good health. Sequencing was done on a sample of blood. Rearrangement joined TRBV19 to TRBJ1-4; 7 bases in the junction line up with TRBD1. The CDR3 in this case is CASSRQGATNEKLFF. The DNA sequence is as follows: TGTGCCAGTAGTAGGCAGGGGGCAACTAATGAAAAACTGTTTTTT.